What follows are 2 T cell receptor beta chains derived from one specimen sequenced in a study of CD8 T cells in ankylosing spondylitis. TCRdb redid the calling of the 5' RACE reads with MiXCR, one entry per CDR3 protein. The sample contains 350,000 or so distinct CDR3 sequences, 9.5% to 13% of which appear only once. Sequencing used blood, either unsorted or a sorted T cell fraction (not recorded which). The receptor source for this set is a female donor with ankylosing spondylitis or in good health (not recorded which).

The chain couples TRBV5-1 to TRBJ2-1, with 11 bases matching TRBD1. This CDR3 spans 14 amino acids. The V gene's germline CDR1 is SGHRS and CDR2 YFSETQ. J gave up 7 bases and V 6 bases, and 6 bases lay outside the gene matches. The CDR3 region is CASNTGTGGNEQFF. As DNA, the CDR3 is TGCGCCAGCAACACCGGGACAGGGGGGAATGAGCAGTTCTTC.

The J gene is TRBJ1-1, the V gene TRBV5-1; D perhaps matches TRBD1 (6 bases). V lost 0 bases and J lost 2, with 11 bases in between. The CDR3 loop spans 15 amino acids. Germline V CDR1 and CDR2: SGHRS, YFSETQ. Here the CDR3 DNA reads TGCGCCAGCAGCTTGGCCGGGGGGCGAAACACTGAAGCTTTCTTT. As protein: CASSLAGGRNTEAFF.